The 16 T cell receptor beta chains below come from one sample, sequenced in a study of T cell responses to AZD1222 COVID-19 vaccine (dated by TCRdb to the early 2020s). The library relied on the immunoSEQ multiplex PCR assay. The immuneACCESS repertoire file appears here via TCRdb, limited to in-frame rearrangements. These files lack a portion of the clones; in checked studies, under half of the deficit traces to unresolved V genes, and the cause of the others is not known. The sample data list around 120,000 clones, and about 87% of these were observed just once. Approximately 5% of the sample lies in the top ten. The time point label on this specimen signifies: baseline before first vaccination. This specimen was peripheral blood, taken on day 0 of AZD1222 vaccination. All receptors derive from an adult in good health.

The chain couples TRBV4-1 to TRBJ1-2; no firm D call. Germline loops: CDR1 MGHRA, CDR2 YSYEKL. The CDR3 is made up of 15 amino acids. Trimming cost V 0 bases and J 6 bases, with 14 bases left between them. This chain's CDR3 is CASSQESQDLDGYTF. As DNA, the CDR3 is TGCGCCAGCAGCCAAGAATCCCAGGACTTGGATGGCTACACCTTC.

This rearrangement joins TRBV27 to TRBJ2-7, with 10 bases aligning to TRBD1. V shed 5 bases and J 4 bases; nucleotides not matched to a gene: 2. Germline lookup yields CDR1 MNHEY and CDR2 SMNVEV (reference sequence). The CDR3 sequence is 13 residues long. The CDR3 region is CASSPGQGYEQYF. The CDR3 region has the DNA TGTGCCAGCAGTCCGGGACAGGGGTACGAGCAGTACTTC.

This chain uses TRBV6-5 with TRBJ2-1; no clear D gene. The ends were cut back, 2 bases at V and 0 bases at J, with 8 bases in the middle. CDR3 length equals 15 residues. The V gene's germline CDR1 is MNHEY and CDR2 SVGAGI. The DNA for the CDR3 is TGTGCCAGCAGTTACACTGGGGACTCCTACAATGAGCAGTTCTTC. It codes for CASSYTGDSYNEQFF.

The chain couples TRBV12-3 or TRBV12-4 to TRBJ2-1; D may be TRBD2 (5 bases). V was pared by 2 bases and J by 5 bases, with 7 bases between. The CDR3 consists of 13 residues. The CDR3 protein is CASSLPGNNEQFF. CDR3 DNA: TGTGCCAGCAGTTTACCCGGGAACAATGAGCAGTTCTTC.

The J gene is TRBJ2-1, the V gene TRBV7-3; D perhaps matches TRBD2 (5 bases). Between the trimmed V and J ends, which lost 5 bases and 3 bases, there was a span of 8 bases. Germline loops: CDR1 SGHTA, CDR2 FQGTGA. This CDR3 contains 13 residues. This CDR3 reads CASSPGSYNEQFF. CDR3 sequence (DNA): TGTGCCAGCAGCCCGGGGAGCTACAATGAGCAGTTCTTC.

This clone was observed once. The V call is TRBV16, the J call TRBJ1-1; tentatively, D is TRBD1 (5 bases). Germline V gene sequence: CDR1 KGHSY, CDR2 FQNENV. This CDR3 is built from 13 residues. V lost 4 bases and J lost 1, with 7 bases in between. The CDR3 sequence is CASSLQGNTEAFF. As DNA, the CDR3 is TGTGCCAGCAGCCTCCAGGGGAACACTGAAGCTTTCTTT.

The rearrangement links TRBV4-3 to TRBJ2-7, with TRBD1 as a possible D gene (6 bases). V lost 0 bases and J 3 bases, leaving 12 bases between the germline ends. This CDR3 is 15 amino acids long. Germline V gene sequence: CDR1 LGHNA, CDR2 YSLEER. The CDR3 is CASSQDHRDLYEQYF. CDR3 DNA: TGCGCCAGCAGCCAAGATCACAGGGATCTCTACGAGCAGTACTTC.

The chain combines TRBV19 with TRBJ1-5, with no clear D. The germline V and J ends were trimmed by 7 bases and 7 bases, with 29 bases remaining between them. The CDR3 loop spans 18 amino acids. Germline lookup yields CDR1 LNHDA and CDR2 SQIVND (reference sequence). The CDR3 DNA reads TGTGCCAGTACCAAATGGAATCTCGACCGGCGGCAGCACCAGCCCCAGCATTTT. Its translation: CASTKWNLDRRQHQPQHF.

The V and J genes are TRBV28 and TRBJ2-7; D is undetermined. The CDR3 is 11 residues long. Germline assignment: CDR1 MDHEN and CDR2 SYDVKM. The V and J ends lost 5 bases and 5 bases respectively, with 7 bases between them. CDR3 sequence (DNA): TGTGCCAGCAGTCTCCGAAACGAGCAGTACTTC. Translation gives CASSLRNEQYF.

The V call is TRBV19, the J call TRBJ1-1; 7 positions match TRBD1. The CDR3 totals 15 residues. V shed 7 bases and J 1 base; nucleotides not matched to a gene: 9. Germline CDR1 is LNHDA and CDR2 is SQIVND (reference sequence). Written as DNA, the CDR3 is TGTGCCAGTATCGAGGGCAGGGGGGGGAACACTGAAGCTTTCTTT. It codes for CASIEGRGGNTEAFF.

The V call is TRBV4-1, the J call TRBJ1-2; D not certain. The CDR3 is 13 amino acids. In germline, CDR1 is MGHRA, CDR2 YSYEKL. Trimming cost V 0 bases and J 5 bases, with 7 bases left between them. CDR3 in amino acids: CASSQDTVYGYTF. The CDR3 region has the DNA TGCGCCAGCAGCCAAGATACCGTATATGGCTACACCTTC.

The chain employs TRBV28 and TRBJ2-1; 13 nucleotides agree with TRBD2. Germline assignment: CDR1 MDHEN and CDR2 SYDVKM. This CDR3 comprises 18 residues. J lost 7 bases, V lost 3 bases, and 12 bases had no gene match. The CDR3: CASSFPLRLAGGPNEQFF. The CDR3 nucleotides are TGTGCCAGCAGTTTTCCCCTTCGACTAGCGGGGGGACCGAATGAGCAGTTCTTC.

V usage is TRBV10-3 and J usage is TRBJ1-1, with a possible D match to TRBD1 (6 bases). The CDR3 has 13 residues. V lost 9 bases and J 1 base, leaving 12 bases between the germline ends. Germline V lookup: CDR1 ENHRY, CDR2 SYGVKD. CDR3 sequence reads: CAMKWTANTEAFF. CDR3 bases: TGTGCCATGAAATGGACAGCGAACACTGAAGCTTTCTTT.

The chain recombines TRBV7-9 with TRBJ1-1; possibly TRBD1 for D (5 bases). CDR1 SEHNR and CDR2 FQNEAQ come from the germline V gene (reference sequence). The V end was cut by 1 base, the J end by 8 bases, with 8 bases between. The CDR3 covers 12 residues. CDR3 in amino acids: CASSLGGQEAFF. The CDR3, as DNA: TGTGCCAGCAGCTTAGGAGGACAAGAAGCTTTCTTT.

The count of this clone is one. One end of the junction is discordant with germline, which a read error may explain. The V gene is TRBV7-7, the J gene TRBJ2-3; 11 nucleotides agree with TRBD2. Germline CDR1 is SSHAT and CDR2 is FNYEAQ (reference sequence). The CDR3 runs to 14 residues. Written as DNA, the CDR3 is TGTGCTAGCAGCCGACTAGCGGGGACAGATACGCAGTATTTT. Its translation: CASSRLAGTDTQYF.

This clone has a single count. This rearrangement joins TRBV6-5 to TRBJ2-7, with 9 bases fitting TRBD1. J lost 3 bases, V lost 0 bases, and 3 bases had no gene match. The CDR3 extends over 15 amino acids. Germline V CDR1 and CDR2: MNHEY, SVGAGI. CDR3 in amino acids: CASSYSWDRDYEQYF. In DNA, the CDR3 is TGTGCCAGCAGTTACTCGTGGGACAGGGACTACGAGCAGTACTTC.